Included here is one TCR beta chain sequence, with context. The antigen is undetermined. The data are from a study of identical twins. Overall study results and limits: Invariant MAIT and iNKT cells are populations that could partly confound zero-insertion analyses. Out-of-frame alpha sequences shared by twins showed excess low generation probability.

TCRdb independently ran MiXCR on the 5' RACE reads; one entry per CDR3 protein. The sample yields hundreds of thousands of distinct CDR3 sequences, roughly 8% seen once. Only healthy Caucasians were included as donors. Germline V gives CDR1 DFQATT, CDR2 SNEGSKA (reference sequence). Trimming left V 5 bases short and J 0 bases short, with 15 bases between. The CDR3 consists of 15 residues. The sample also formed part of further work on yellow fever vaccine responses in identical twins.

V usage is TRBV20-1 and J usage is TRBJ2-3, with D perhaps assigned TRBD1 or TRBD2 (5 bases each). Sample: PBMCs. The clonotype originates from a woman aged 18-29 years in good health. CDR3 in amino acids: CSAQAGTTSTDTQYF. The CDR3, as DNA: TGCAGTGCTCAGGCAGGGACGACTAGCACAGATACGCAGTATTTT.